This entry describes one TCR beta chain. Its antigen remains unknown. This CDR3 comprises 14 residues. Germline loops: CDR1 SGHRS, CDR2 YFSETQ. Unmatched junction bases numbered 6, after V lost 7 bases and J lost 4 bases. The sample is drawn from a study of radiotherapy plus CTLA-4 blockade in lung cancer. Study at large: Of all patients, under 20% responded objectively and 25% to 35% showed disease control. Study-wide points: Per reports, early blood T cell clone dynamics, plus interferon-beta, forecast response most strongly. The study found tumor-derived TCR clones expanded in blood after radiotherapy plus ipilimumab.

Here immunoSEQ multiplex PCR was the method, and the copy in TCRdb shows in-frame clones only, minus some. The sample records about 43,000 clones, over 60% being singletons. The study gave focal radiation plus ipilimumab CTLA-4 blockade to patients with chemo-refractory metastatic non-small-cell lung cancer. The chain carries TRBV5-1 and TRBJ2-7, with 12 bases matching TRBD2. The sample consisted of peripheral blood, taken from a patient treated with radiotherapy plus ipilimumab. The origin of this receptor is a human donor with non-small cell lung cancer who had a partial response to radiotherapy plus ipilimumab. CDR3 loop: CASRTSGVSYEQYF. The DNA of the CDR3 is TGCGCCAGCCGGACTAGCGGGGTTTCTTACGAGCAGTACTTC.